This TCR beta chain was retrieved from a study of shared clonotypes between healthy human individuals. Cells designated naive CD8 were CD45RO-negative and were positively selected for CCR7, with terminally differentiated effector memory CD45RA+ cells excluded. Notes on this clone: The antigen remains undetermined.

As processed by the authors: Junction-only sequences without quality scores were provided by ImmunoSEQ, so filtering was different. Profiled with immunoSEQ multiplex PCR; TCRdb holds only in-frame clones, not every one. V and J calls and clone size are given by that table; D and trimming were obtained from the DNA. In the table there are about 2.1 million clones, 85% to 95% of which are singletons. Study conclusions and caveats: Few donors restricted represented genetic and exposure-history diversity. Between a handful of donors, naive CD4 clonotypes were shared at a level of approximately 5%.

The CDR3 extends over 14 amino acids. In germline, CDR1 is SGHTA, CDR2 FQGNSA. The V end was cut by 4 bases, the J end by 3 bases, with 9 bases between. The sequencing input was naive CD8+ T cells from PBMCs. The rearrangement links TRBV7-2 to TRBJ2-2; D is ambiguous. This sequence was found in a man in his late teens or twenties in good health. Some clones in this sample may be carry-over from other donors' samples. Here the CDR3 DNA reads TGTGCCAGCAGCTCCGGGTCCTACACCGGGGAGCTGTTTTTT. Its protein is CASSSGSYTGELFF.